The rows below give T cell receptor beta chains drawn from one sample of a study of shared clonotypes between healthy human individuals. Measured with immunoSEQ multiplex PCR; TCRdb has only the in-frame clones, and not every one. The sample contains millions of clones, 85% to 95% of which appear only once. The sample taken for sequencing was naive CD4+ T cells from PBMCs. The receptors were sampled from a man aged 18 to 29 in good health. Some clones in this sample may be carry-over from other donors' samples. Each CDR3 is given with its conserved first and last residue.

V,J,CDR3
TRBV21-1,TRBJ1-2,CASSKKREPVEKGYTF
TRBV28,TRBJ1-2,CASSPIGQGIRGYTF
TRBV28,TRBJ2-1,CASSLAGEYNEQFF
TRBV6-5,TRBJ1-1,CASSYAGLPMNTEAFF
TRBV5-1,TRBJ1-1,CASSLGDLNTEAFF
TRBV19,TRBJ1-5,CASSLPPGPPQHF
TRBV7-2,TRBJ2-2,CASSLGYSTGELFF
TRBV6-1,TRBJ2-7,CASTTWTGAYEQYF
TRBV6-1,TRBJ2-2,CASQRDYTGELFF
TRBV7-8,TRBJ2-7,CASSLWSYSYEQYF
TRBV4-1,TRBJ2-7,CASSPQAGGFGEQYF
TRBV7-2,TRBJ2-7,CASSLTGNNPYEQYF
TRBV6-1,TRBJ1-2,CASMGGAFSYTF
TRBV6-1,TRBJ1-1,CASPGFERTEAFF
TRBV5-1,TRBJ2-3,CATASGRATDTQYF
TRBV10-3,TRBJ1-5,CAISESGGSQPQHF
TRBV9,TRBJ2-7,CASSVTASGSLRADEQYF
TRBV5-4,TRBJ2-3,CASSPDWADTQYF
TRBV7-6,TRBJ1-4,CASSSGGTPTNEKLFF
TRBV5-1,TRBJ2-5,CASSLEGDQETQYF
TRBV7-3,TRBJ1-4,CASSLWGQSQKLFF
TRBV7-2,TRBJ2-4,CASSLGSSREGHIQYF
TRBV27,TRBJ2-1,CASSLRGQFLYNEQFF
TRBV7-3,TRBJ2-3,CASSQGLAGRTDTQYF
TRBV27,TRBJ2-7,CASSLAAGRGEQYF
TRBV19,TRBJ2-7,CASSIELAGEIPVEQYF
TRBV5-4,TRBJ2-2,CASSVATETTGELFF
TRBV13,TRBJ1-2,CASSLTGGSGYTF
TRBV4-1,TRBJ1-5,CASSQPGHPTYSNQPQHF
TRBV27,TRBJ2-7,CASSPTSGRSYEQYF
TRBV9,TRBJ2-5,CASSVGGVDSTQYF
TRBV2,TRBJ1-5,CASSYQTANQPQHF
TRBV28,TRBJ1-2,CASSELSGTYGYTF
TRBV7-3,TRBJ2-7,CASSLGTNEYEQYF
TRBV30,TRBJ1-4,CAWTYNRRGTLSTNEKLFF
TRBV9,TRBJ2-1,CASSTQRAGQYEQFF
TRBV29-1,TRBJ2-1,CSVDPSVSYNEQFF
TRBV28,TRBJ2-7,CASSLIGSPYNLQYF
TRBV25-1,TRBJ2-1,CASSEFPGQGQFF
TRBV7-2,TRBJ1-1,CASMAGMNTEAFF
TRBV4-2,TRBJ2-1,CASSQERAGHSYNEQFF
TRBV6-6,TRBJ1-1,CASSRDPAMNTEAFF
TRBV5-1,TRBJ1-2,CASSFPGNYGYTF
TRBV10-3,TRBJ2-1,CAISEGSRGSYNEQFF
TRBV27,TRBJ1-4,CASSLTYRAGGEKLFF
TRBV11-3,TRBJ2-3,CASSPGGRGTDTQYF
TRBV30,TRBJ2-7,CAWSGLTEAYEQYF
TRBV19,TRBJ1-5,CASSKQGAYGPQHF
TRBV4-1,TRBJ2-1,CASSQLLAGRAEQFF
TRBV10-3,TRBJ2-5,CAISTGIGTQYF
TRBV27,TRBJ2-2,CASGRGQVNTGELFF
TRBV7-2,TRBJ2-1,CASSLGQAFNEQFF
TRBV6-5,TRBJ1-2,CASSYSPGTYGYTF